These 10 T cell receptor beta chains were all obtained from the same sample, sequenced in a study of tissue T cells after allogeneic stem cell transplantation. Data came from immunoSEQ multiplex PCR; TCRdb stores just in-frame clones and leaves some out. The data contain around 50,000 clones, approximately 73% of them singletons. Sequencing was performed on sorted cells pooled from one or two spleens. The source of these receptors is a pool of C57BL/6 mice in good health.

This clone has only a few counts. Gene labels here are mouse ones. The read finishes 1 residue shy of the CDR3 end, and the germline J gene is used to complete it. The chain is built from TRBV2 and TRBJ2-7, with 8 nucleotides matching TRBD2. The length of the CDR3 is 13 residues. The junction had 1 base not matched to a gene; V was cut back by 0 bases and J by 6 bases. CDR1 and CDR2 (germline): LGHNA, YSYQKL. The CDR3 reads CASSQDLGGEQYF. The CDR3 DNA, read in part, is TGTGCCAGCAGCCAAGACCTGGGGGGTGAACAGTAC.

A note on this clone: These gene names are mouse names. The read is 1 residue too short to cover the CDR3 end, so that end is filled in from the germline J gene. The V and J genes are TRBV15 and TRBJ2-1; D is perhaps TRBD1 (5 bases). This CDR3 spans 14 amino acids. Trimming took off 5 bases at V and 7 bases at J, with 15 bases between the two ends. Germline assignment: CDR1 SGHND and CDR2 FRSKSL. This CDR3 reads CASSPQGIWAEQFF. The CDR3 DNA, read in part, is TGTGCCAGCAGTCCGCAGGGAATTTGGGCTGAGCAGTTC.

In the case of this clone: Any gene name here is a mouse gene name. The CDR3 is CASTQGSGNTLYF. The DNA read from the CDR3 is TGTGCCAGCACTCAGGGGTCTGGAAATACGCTCTAT. The V gene is TRBV26, the J gene TRBJ1-3; D possibly corresponds to TRBD1 (6 bases). The read stops 1 residue short of the end of the CDR3; the missing end is completed from the germline J gene. CDR3 length: 13 residues. Germline lookup yields CDR1 KGHPV and CDR2 FQNQEV (reference sequence). V was shortened by 7 bases and J by 1 base, with 8 bases between the two germline ends.

This clone came up a few times. Gene names are mouse gene names. The read terminates 1 residue before the CDR3 end, so the remaining end is supplied by the germline J gene. The chain joins TRBV31 to TRBJ2-7, with TRBD2 matching 10 bases. The CDR3 totals 12 residues. From germline, CDR1 is GKSSPN and CDR2 SITVG. The J segment lost 4 bases and the V segment lost 8 bases, leaving 5 bases of the junction unmatched. The CDR3 here is CAGRLGGYEQYF. Incomplete CDR3 DNA: TGTGCCGGAAGACTGGGGGGATATGAACAGTAC.

Concerning this clone: Gene names refer to mouse genes. CDR3 sequence reads: CASSLSQGYEQYF. The part of the CDR3 DNA that was read is TGTGCCAGCAGTCTGTCGCAGGGCTATGAACAGTAC. This chain uses TRBV26 with TRBJ2-7; TRBD1 is a possible D gene (5 bases). The read stops 1 residue short of the end of the CDR3; the missing end is completed from the germline J gene. CDR1 is KGHPV and CDR2 is FQNQEV in the germline V gene (reference sequence). This CDR3 spans 13 amino acids. Trimming cost V 0 bases and J 3 bases, with 6 bases left between them. Variable domain in full (rest from reference TRBV26 and TRBJ2-7): NSKVIQTPRYLVKGQGQKAKMRCIPEKGHPVVFWYQQNKNNEFKFLINFQNQEVLQQIDMTEKRFSAECPSNSPCSLEIQSSEAGDSALYLCASSLSQGYEQYFGPGTRLTVL.

In regard to this clone: Gene names and germline match the mouse. Read coverage stops 1 residue before the CDR3 terminus; the germline J gene supplies the remainder. The chain recombines TRBV29 with TRBJ2-4; no clear D gene. Looked up from germline, CDR1 is MSHET and CDR2 is SYDVDS. Trimming cost V 4 bases and J 0 bases, with 5 bases left between them. This CDR3 is 13 amino acids long. This chain's CDR3 is CASSYGSQNTLYF. Incomplete CDR3 DNA: TGTGCTAGCAGTTACGGAAGTCAAAACACCTTGTAC.

Concerning this clone itself: The germline and genes are mouse ones. The read gets to within 1 residue of the CDR3 end, and the germline J gene fills in the rest. The chain is built from TRBV4 and TRBJ1-3; D not resolved. From germline, CDR1 is LGHDT and CDR2 YNNKQL (reference sequence). V was pared by 6 bases and J by 0 bases, with 9 bases between. CDR3 length: 14 residues. CDR3 residues: CASSLTVSGNTLYF. The CDR3 DNA, read in part, is TGTGCCAGCAGTCTCACAGTTTCTGGAAATACGCTCTAT.

Worth noting for this clone: Each gene name is a mouse one. The read stops 1 residue short of the end of the CDR3; the missing end is completed from the germline J gene. The V and J genes are TRBV31 and TRBJ1-6; no reliable D call. TRBJ1-6 is an ORF for which the function is uncertain. From germline, CDR1 is GKSSPN and CDR2 SITVG. This CDR3 is built from 11 residues. Trimming stripped 3 bases from V and 8 bases from J, with 5 bases between. The CDR3: CAWRSDSPLYF. The CDR3 bases that were read are TGTGCCTGGAGGTCAGATTCGCCCCTCTAC.

Turning to this clone: Gene names are the mouse ones. Read data end 1 residue before the CDR3 end; the end is taken from the germline J gene. This chain links TRBV4 with TRBJ2-7, with 11 bases matching TRBD2. The CDR3 contains 16 residues. V dropped 6 bases and J dropped 0; count of bases not matched to a gene: 7. Germline CDR1 and CDR2: LGHDT and YNNKQL (reference sequence). CDR3 bases read: TGTGCCAGCAGTCGACTGGGGGGGAGGAGCTCCTATGAACAGTAC. The encoded protein is CASSRLGGRSSYEQY. The whole CDR3 sequence is CASSRLGGRSSYEQYF.

In the case of this clone: The germline and genes are mouse ones. The CDR3: CASSLGQGYSDYTF. The sequenced CDR3 bases are TGTGCCAGCTCACTGGGACAGGGATACTCCGACTACACC. The rearrangement uses TRBV12-1 and TRBJ1-2, with TRBD1 matching 9 bases. The missing CDR3 end, 1 residue past where the read stops, is filled in from the germline J gene. Germline CDR1 and CDR2: SGHSN and HYEKVE. The CDR3 is made up of 14 amino acids. V shed 4 bases and J 3 bases; nucleotides not matched to a gene: 5. The full variable domain, rest sourced from reference TRBV12-1 and TRBJ1-2, is DSGVVQSPRHIIKEKGGRSVLTCIPISGHSNVVWYQQTLGKELKFLIQHYEKVERDKGFLPSRFSVQQFDDYHSEMNMSALELEDSAMYFCASSLGQGYSDYTFGSGTRLLVI.